Many counts were recorded for the clone carrying this T cell receptor (beta chain). This entry belongs to a study of T cells after yellow fever vaccination. Via MiXCR, TCRdb re-called the 5' RACE reads, giving one row per CDR3 protein. The sample consists of 620,000 or so distinct CDR3 sequences, about 12% of them appearing once. The ends lost 8 bases at V and 0 bases at J; junction bases unmatched: 8. The CDR3 sequence is 16 residues long. Sequenced here: PBMCs, sampled on the day of the yellow fever booster vaccination. The receptor comes from a man in his thirties or forties who received the YFV17D yellow fever vaccine. This chain joins TRBV12-3 or TRBV12-4 and TRBJ2-1; 9 bases are a match to TRBD2. The CDR3 sequence: CASLSGRRISYNEQFF. CDR3 coding DNA: TGTGCCAGCCTTAGCGGGAGACGTATCTCCTACAATGAGCAGTTCTTC.